This TCR beta chain was captured by sequencing in a study of shared clonotypes between healthy human individuals. The study's findings and limits: Only blood samples were collected, and tissue repertoires likely differ.

The unsorted samples had tens of millions of PBMCs used for genomic DNA. J was trimmed by 4 bases and V by 3 bases; bases with no gene match: 3. CDR1 is MNHEY and CDR2 is SMNVEV in the germline V gene (reference sequence). This CDR3 is built from 13 residues. This clone was observed many times. Antigen specificity is unknown. The authors ran unsorted PBMC replicate PCRs on roughly 330 ng DNA, 25,000 to 35,000 T cell genomes. Unsorted PBMCs provided DNA that was sequenced on ten immunoSEQ deep assay plates. Clones were read by immunoSEQ multiplex PCR, and TCRdb kept only the in-frame ones, dropping some. The sample yields hundreds of thousands of clones, around three quarters seen once.

The receptor comes from a woman aged 40 to 50 in good health. Some clones in this sample may be carry-over from other donors' samples. The specimen sequenced was PBMCs. This sequence joins TRBV27 and TRBJ2-7; TRBD2 agrees at 7 bases. CDR3 DNA: TGTGCCAGCAGTTTGTTCGGGGGGTACGAGCAGTACTTC. Translated: CASSLFGGYEQYF.